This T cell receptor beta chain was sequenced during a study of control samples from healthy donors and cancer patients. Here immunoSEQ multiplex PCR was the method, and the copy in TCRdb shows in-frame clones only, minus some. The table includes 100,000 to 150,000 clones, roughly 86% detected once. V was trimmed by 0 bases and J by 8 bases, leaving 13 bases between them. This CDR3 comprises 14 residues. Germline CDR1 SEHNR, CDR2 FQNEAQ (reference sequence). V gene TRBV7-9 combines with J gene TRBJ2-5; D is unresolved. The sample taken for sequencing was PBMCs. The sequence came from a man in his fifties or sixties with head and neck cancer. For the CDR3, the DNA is TGTGCCAGCAGCTTAGCGCGGACGGGTTCTACCCAGTACTTC. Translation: CASSLARTGSTQYF.